What follows are 25 T cell receptor beta chains derived from one specimen sequenced in a study of neoadjuvant anti-PD-1 for oral cavity cancer. TCRdb keeps only in-frame clones here, not all; method: immunoSEQ multiplex PCR. The table lists about 81,000 clones, roughly 80% of them singletons. Material: PBMCs, obtained before nivolumab (anti-PD-1) treatment. Receptor source: a person aged 40-85 years with oral cavity squamous cell carcinoma.

This chain uses TRBV2 with TRBJ1-5; D may be TRBD1 (6 bases). V was shortened by 6 bases and J by 2 bases, with 11 bases between the two germline ends. Germline V gives CDR1 SNHLY, CDR2 FYNNEI. The length of the CDR3 is 14 residues. The CDR3 DNA reads TGTGCCAGCAGAGGGGGGTTTGGCAATCAGCCCCAGCATTTT. This gives the protein CASRGGFGNQPQHF.

V is TRBV28 and J is TRBJ2-3; maybe TRBD1 (6 bases). CDR3 length: 16 amino acids. Trimming removed 4 bases from V and 3 bases from J, with 17 bases in between. Germline V gene lookup returns CDR1 MDHEN and CDR2 SYDVKM. The CDR3 region has the DNA TGTGCCAGCAGTTCCGTGGGGGCCTCGGGGACAGATACGCAGTATTTT. Its translation: CASSSVGASGTDTQYF.

The chain carries TRBV7-9 and TRBJ2-7; weak D call: TRBD2 (6 bases). The germline CDR1 and CDR2 sequences are SEHNR and FQNEAQ (reference sequence). V gave up 2 bases and J gave up 5 bases, with 10 bases separating them. The CDR3 contains 13 residues. The CDR3 sequence is CASSLWRGNEQYF. Written as DNA, the CDR3 is TGTGCCAGCAGCTTATGGAGGGGCAACGAGCAGTACTTC.

V is TRBV7-2 and J is TRBJ2-2, with D hard to call. This CDR3 contains 13 residues. CDR1 SGHTA and CDR2 FQGNSA come from the germline V gene. The V end lost 1 base, the J end lost 5 bases, and 5 bases lay between the germline ends. CDR3 sequence reads: CASSLVRTGELFF. The CDR3 nucleotides read TGTGCCAGCAGCTTAGTTAGGACCGGGGAGCTGTTTTTT. Full variable domain (remainder filled in from reference TRBV7-2 and TRBJ2-2): GAGVSQSPSNKVTEKGKDVELRCDPISGHTALYWYRQSLGQGLEFLIYFQGNSAPDKSGLPSDRFSAERTGGSVSTLTIQRTQQEDSAVYLCASSLVRTGELFFGEGSRLTVL.

The chain joins TRBV5-1 to TRBJ2-3, with 8 bases aligning to TRBD2. The length of the CDR3 is 17 residues. Germline lookup yields CDR1 SGHRS and CDR2 YFSETQ. The V gene end was trimmed by 0 bases and the J gene end by 0 bases; junction bases not matched to a gene: 6. The CDR3: CASSLGTASGSTDTQYF. For the CDR3, the DNA is TGCGCCAGCAGCTTGGGGACGGCTAGCGGGAGCACAGATACGCAGTATTTT.

The chain couples TRBV7-3 to TRBJ2-2; 7 bases map to TRBD2. From germline, CDR1 is SGHTA and CDR2 FQGTGA. J gave up 5 bases and V 5 bases, and 2 bases lay outside the gene matches. This CDR3 comprises 13 residues. The DNA of the CDR3 is TGTGCCAGCAGCCACGGGGGGACCGGGGAGCTGTTTTTT. It encodes CASSHGGTGELFF.

This chain connects TRBV5-6 to TRBJ2-1; 7 nucleotides line up with TRBD1. The CDR3 consists of 13 residues. Germline values: CDR1 SGHDT, CDR2 YYEEEE. Trimming cost V 4 bases and J 9 bases; bases outside gene matches: 7. As DNA, the CDR3 is TGTGCCAGCAGCGACCCGACAGGGTTTGAGCAGTTCTTC. This translates into CASSDPTGFEQFF.

To note about this clone: One end of the junction fails to match germline, which may point to a read error. V gene TRBV6-5 combines with J gene TRBJ2-7, with a possible D match to TRBD1 (5 bases). The CDR3 has 11 amino acids. Germline V gene data show CDR1 as MNHEY and CDR2 as SVGAGI. The CDR3 is CASSYMGRATF. The DNA of the CDR3 is TGTGCCAGCAGTTACATGGGCAGGGCGACTTTC.

The V gene is TRBV2, the J gene TRBJ2-6; a weak D match, TRBD1 (5 bases). The germline V gene encodes CDR1 SNHLY and CDR2 FYNNEI. V was trimmed by 3 bases and J by 0 bases, leaving 9 bases between them. The length of the CDR3 is 16 residues. CDR3 in amino acids: CASSEQGSSGANVLTF. The CDR3 DNA sequence: TGTGCCAGCAGTGAGCAGGGAAGCTCTGGGGCCAACGTCCTGACTTTC.

This clone was counted once. This chain uses TRBV27 with TRBJ2-3, with TRBD2 matching 8 bases. The V gene's germline CDR1 is MNHEY and CDR2 SMNVEV (reference sequence). Trimming took 7 bases from V and 5 from J; bases not matched to a gene: 8. The CDR3 covers 14 residues. CDR3 nucleotide sequence: TGTGCCAGCAAGACCGGGACTAGGGGAGATACGCAGTATTTT. Encoded protein: CASKTGTRGDTQYF.

The rearrangement uses TRBV27 and TRBJ2-7; D remains unclear. The length of the CDR3 is 16 residues. The ends were cut back, 1 base at V and 2 bases at J, with 15 bases in the middle. The germline V gene has CDR1 MNHEY and CDR2 SMNVEV (reference sequence). CDR3 sequence (DNA): TGTGCCAGCAGTTTATTCGGGCCCGCAGTTCCCTACGAGCAGTACTTC. Amino acids: CASSLFGPAVPYEQYF.

V is TRBV7-8 and J is TRBJ2-7; either TRBD1 or TRBD2 may fit D (5 bases each). The CDR3 is 14 residues long. Germline CDR1 is SGHVS and CDR2 is FQNEAQ. Trimming shortened V by 0 bases and J by 6 bases, and 12 bases separated the two germline ends. The CDR3 DNA reads TGTGCCAGCAGCTTAGCTTCCTCGGGGCCCGAGCAGTACTTC. Its translation: CASSLASSGPEQYF.

The V call is TRBV6-5, the J call TRBJ2-7; TRBD2 matches 11 bases. V shed 5 bases, J shed 7 bases, and the junction held 7 bases outside the gene matches. Germline CDR1 MNHEY, CDR2 SVGAGI. The CDR3 sequence is 14 residues long. The CDR3 loop is CASSNLLAGVEQYF. The CDR3 DNA follows: TGTGCCAGCAGTAACCTACTAGCGGGAGTGGAGCAGTACTTC.

Here the CDR3 reads CASSGTATGELFF. The CDR3, as DNA: TGTGCCAGCAGCGGTACAGCCACCGGGGAGCTGTTTTTT. This chain uses TRBV25-1 with TRBJ2-2; no firm D call. The CDR3 contains 13 residues. The germline V gene encodes CDR1 MGHDK and CDR2 SYGVNS. V lost 6 bases and J 4 bases, leaving 9 bases between the germline ends.

This clone turned up a few times. This chain links TRBV20-1 with TRBJ2-7; D is uncertain. Germline CDR1 reads DFQATT; CDR2 reads SNEGSKA (reference sequence). CDR3 length: 10 amino acids. V shed 5 bases and J shed 5 bases, with 7 bases lying between them. CDR3 protein: CSALQNEQYF. In DNA, the CDR3 is TGCAGTGCTCTCCAGAACGAGCAGTACTTC.

The rearrangement uses TRBV7-6 and TRBJ2-3; 12 bases map to TRBD2. From germline, CDR1 is SGHVS and CDR2 FNYEAQ. Losses at the gene ends were 0 bases for V and 0 bases for J; bases not matched to a gene: 16. The CDR3 is 22 residues long. The CDR3 coding sequence is TGTGCCAGCAGCTTAGCGGGAATGGCTAGCGGGAGGGCCCCCCGAAGCACAGATACGCAGTATTTT. Translated, it gives CASSLAGMASGRAPRSTDTQYF.

The V gene is TRBV6-1, the J gene TRBJ1-5, with 7 bases matching TRBD1. CDR3 length: 16 residues. The V gene's germline CDR1 is MNHNS and CDR2 SASEGT. J gave up 2 bases and V 2 bases, and 6 bases lay outside the gene matches. This CDR3 is CASSERVTGGNQPQHF. In DNA, the CDR3 is TGTGCCAGCAGTGAAAGGGTAACAGGGGGCAATCAGCCCCAGCATTTT.

The CDR3 sequence: CATSRYDRDTGELFF. CDR3 coding DNA: TGTGCCACCAGCAGATACGACAGGGACACCGGGGAGCTGTTTTTT. The V gene is TRBV15, the J gene TRBJ2-2, with 7 positions matching TRBD1. The CDR3 extends over 15 amino acids. The V segment lost 2 bases and the J segment 3 bases; nucleotides outside the gene matches: 3. CDR1 and CDR2 (germline): LNHNV, YYDKDF (reference sequence).

The chain couples TRBV14 to TRBJ2-1; possibly TRBD1 for D (6 bases). The V end was cut by 2 bases, the J end by 6 bases, with 11 bases between. Germline CDR1 and CDR2: SGHDN and FVKESK. The CDR3 loop spans 14 amino acids. CDR3 in amino acids: CASSQQDSVNEQFF. CDR3 bases: TGTGCCAGCAGCCAACAGGACAGCGTCAATGAGCAGTTCTTC.

The V gene is TRBV6-1, the J gene TRBJ2-5, with 9 positions matching TRBD1. CDR3 length: 16 residues. Germline V gene sequence: CDR1 MNHNS, CDR2 SASEGT. The V and J ends lost 4 bases and 5 bases, in that order; junction bases with no gene match: 11. CDR3 region: CASSVILDRGLETQYF. The CDR3 nucleotides are TGTGCCAGCAGTGTAATACTGGACAGGGGTTTGGAGACCCAGTACTTC.

The chain couples TRBV6-4 to TRBJ1-4; D gene unclear. From germline, CDR1 is MRHNA and CDR2 SNTAGT. The length of the CDR3 is 16 residues. V was pared by 4 bases and J by 1 base, with 13 bases between. Here the CDR3 DNA reads TGTGCCAGCAGTGTTGGTGGGAGGAGAACTAATGAAAAACTGTTTTTT. This translates into CASSVGGRRTNEKLFF.

In this sample, this clone turned up many times. The V gene is TRBV21-1, the J gene TRBJ2-1; the DNA was not used to check the table's D call, TRBD2. TRBV21-1 is tagged as a pseudogene. CDR3 length: 16 amino acids. The CDR3 loop reads CASSFPPSGPHNEQFF. CDR3 bases: TGTGCCAGCAGCTTTCCCCCCAGCGGGCCCCACAATGAGCAGTTCTTC.

The V and J genes are TRBV6-1 and TRBJ2-7; no clear D gene. In germline, CDR1 is MNHNS, CDR2 SASEGT. V lost 3 bases, J lost 0 bases, and 18 bases lay in between. The CDR3 has 17 residues. The CDR3 reads CASSEGVAGPSSYEQYF. DNA for the CDR3: TGTGCCAGCAGTGAGGGTGTGGCCGGACCGAGCTCCTACGAGCAGTACTTC.

The chain uses TRBV30 and TRBJ1-1; D not certain. V lost 4 bases to trimming and J lost 3 bases, with 12 bases between them. There are 13 residues in the CDR3. Germline V CDR1 and CDR2: GTSNPN, SVGIG (reference sequence). CDR3 in amino acids: CAWNFVPDTEAFF. CDR3 coding DNA: TGTGCCTGGAATTTCGTTCCGGACACTGAAGCTTTCTTT.

The chain uses TRBV5-1 and TRBJ2-3, with 8 bases identical to TRBD2. The CDR3 is made up of 15 amino acids. Germline-derived CDR1 and CDR2 are SGHRS and YFSETQ. The V gene end was trimmed by 2 bases and the J gene end by 7 bases; junction bases not matched to a gene: 9. The CDR3 protein is CASSLAGDQANTQYF. In DNA, the CDR3 is TGCGCCAGCAGCTTAGCGGGAGATCAAGCAAATACGCAGTATTTT.